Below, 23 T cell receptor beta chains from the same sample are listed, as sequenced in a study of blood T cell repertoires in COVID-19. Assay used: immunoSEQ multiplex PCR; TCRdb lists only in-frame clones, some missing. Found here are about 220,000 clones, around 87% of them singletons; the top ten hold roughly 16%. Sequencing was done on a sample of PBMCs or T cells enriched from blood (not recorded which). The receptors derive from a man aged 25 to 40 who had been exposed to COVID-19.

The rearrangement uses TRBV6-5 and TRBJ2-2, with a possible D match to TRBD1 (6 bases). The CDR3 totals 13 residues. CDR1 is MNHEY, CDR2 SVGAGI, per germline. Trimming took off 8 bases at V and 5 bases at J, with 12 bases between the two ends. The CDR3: CASFRGWTGELFF. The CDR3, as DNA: TGTGCCAGCTTCAGGGGTTGGACCGGGGAGCTGTTTTTT.

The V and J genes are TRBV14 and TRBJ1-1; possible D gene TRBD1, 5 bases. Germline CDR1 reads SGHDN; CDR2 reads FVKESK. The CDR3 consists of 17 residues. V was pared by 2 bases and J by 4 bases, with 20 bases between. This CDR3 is CASSQSRDLGRATEAFF. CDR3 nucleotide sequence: TGTGCCAGCAGCCAATCGCGGGATTTGGGCAGGGCCACTGAAGCTTTCTTT.

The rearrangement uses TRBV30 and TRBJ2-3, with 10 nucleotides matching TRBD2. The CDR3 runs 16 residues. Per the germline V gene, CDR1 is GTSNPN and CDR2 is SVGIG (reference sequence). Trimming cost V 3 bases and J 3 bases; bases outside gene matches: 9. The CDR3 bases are TGTGCCTGGAGCCAATTTCTAGCGGGGGTAACAGATACGCAGTATTTT. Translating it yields CAWSQFLAGVTDTQYF.

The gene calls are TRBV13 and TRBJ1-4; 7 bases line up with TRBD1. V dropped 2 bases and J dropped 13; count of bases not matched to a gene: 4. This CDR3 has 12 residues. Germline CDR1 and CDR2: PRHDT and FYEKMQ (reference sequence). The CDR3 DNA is TGTGCCAGCAGCTTAAACAGGGGAATACTGTTTTTT. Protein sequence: CASSLNRGILFF.

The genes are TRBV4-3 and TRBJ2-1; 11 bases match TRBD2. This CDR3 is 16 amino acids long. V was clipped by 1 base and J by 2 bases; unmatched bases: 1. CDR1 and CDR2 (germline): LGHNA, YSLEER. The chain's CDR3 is CASSQVSGGAYNEQFF. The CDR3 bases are TGCGCCAGCAGCCAAGTTAGCGGGGGGGCCTACAATGAGCAGTTCTTC.

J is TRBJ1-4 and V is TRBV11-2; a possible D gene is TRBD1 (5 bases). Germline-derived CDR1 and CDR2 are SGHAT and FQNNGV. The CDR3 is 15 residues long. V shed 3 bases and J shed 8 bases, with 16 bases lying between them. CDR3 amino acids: CASSFQGIRTEKLFF. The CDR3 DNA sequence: TGTGCCAGCAGCTTTCAGGGAATACGGACCGAAAAACTGTTTTTT.

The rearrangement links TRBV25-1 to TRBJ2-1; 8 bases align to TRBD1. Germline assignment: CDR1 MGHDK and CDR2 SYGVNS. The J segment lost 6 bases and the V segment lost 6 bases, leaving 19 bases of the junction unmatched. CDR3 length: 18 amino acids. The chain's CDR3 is CASSILSNRDRTRNEQFF. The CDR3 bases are TGTGCCAGCAGCATCCTATCCAACCGGGACAGGACGCGCAATGAGCAGTTCTTC.

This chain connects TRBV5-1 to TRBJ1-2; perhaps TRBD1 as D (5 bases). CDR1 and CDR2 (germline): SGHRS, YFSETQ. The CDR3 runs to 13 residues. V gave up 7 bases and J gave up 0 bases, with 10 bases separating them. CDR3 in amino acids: CASGAGTNYGYTF. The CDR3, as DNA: TGCGCCAGCGGGGCAGGTACTAACTATGGCTACACCTTC.

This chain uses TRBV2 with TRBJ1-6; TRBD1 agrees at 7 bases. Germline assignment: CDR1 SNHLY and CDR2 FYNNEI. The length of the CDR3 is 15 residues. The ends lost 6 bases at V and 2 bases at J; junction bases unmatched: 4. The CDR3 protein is CASRTGATYNSPLHF. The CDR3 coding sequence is TGTGCCAGCAGAACAGGGGCTACCTATAATTCACCCCTCCACTTT. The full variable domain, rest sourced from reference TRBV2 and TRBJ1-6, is EPEVTQTPSHQVTQMGQEVILRCVPISNHLYFYWYRQILGQKVEFLVSFYNNEISEKSEIFDDQFSVERPDGSNFTLKIRSTKLEDSAMYFCASRTGATYNSPLHFGNGTRLTVT.

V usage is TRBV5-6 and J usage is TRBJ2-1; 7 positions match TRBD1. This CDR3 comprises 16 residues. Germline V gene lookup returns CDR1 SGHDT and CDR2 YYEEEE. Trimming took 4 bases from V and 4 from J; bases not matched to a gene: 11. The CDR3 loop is CASSTSLTGIYNEQFF. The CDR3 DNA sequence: TGTGCCAGCAGCACCTCCCTGACAGGGATATACAATGAGCAGTTCTTC.

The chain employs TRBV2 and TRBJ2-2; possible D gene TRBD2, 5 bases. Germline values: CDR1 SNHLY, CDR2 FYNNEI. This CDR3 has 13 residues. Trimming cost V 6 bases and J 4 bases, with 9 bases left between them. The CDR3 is CASRSSATGELFF. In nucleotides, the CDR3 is TGTGCCAGCAGGAGTAGCGCCACCGGGGAGCTGTTTTTT.

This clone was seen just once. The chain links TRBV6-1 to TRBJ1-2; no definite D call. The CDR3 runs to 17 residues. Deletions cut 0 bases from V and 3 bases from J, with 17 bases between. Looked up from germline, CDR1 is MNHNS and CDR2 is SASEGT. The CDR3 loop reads CASSEALEGPRDYGYTF. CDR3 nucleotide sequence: TGTGCCAGCAGTGAAGCGCTCGAAGGGCCGAGGGACTATGGCTACACCTTC.

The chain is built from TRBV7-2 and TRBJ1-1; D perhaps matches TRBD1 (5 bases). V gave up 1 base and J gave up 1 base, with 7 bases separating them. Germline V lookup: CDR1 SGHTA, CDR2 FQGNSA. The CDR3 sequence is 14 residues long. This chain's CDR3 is CASSLVGGNTEAFF. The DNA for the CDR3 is TGTGCCAGCAGCTTAGTCGGGGGGAACACTGAAGCTTTCTTT.

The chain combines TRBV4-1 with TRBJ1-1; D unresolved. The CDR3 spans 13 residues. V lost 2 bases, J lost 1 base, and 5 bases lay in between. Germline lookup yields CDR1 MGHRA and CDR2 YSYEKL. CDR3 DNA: TGCGCCAGCAGCCAAACACCGAACACTGAAGCTTTCTTT. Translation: CASSQTPNTEAFF.

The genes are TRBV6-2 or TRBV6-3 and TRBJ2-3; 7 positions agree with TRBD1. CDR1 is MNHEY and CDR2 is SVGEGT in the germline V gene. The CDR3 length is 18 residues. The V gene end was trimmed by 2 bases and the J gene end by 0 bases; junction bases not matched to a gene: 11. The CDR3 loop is CASSYPRTGELSTDTQYF. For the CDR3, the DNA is TGTGCCAGCAGTTACCCACGGACAGGTGAATTAAGCACAGATACGCAGTATTTT.

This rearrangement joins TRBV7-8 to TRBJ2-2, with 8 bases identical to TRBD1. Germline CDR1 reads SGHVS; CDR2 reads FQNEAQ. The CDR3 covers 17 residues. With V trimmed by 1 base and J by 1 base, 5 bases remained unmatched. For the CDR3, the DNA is TGTGCCAGCAGCTTAGTAGGCGGGACAGGGAACACCGGGGAGCTGTTTTTT. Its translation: CASSLVGGTGNTGELFF. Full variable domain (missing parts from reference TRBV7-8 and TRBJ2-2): GAGVSQSPRYKVAKRGQDVALRCDPISGHVSLFWYQQALGQGPEFLTYFQNEAQLDKSGLPSDRFFAERPEGSVSTLKIQRTQQEDSAVYLCASSLVGGTGNTGELFFGEGSRLTVL.

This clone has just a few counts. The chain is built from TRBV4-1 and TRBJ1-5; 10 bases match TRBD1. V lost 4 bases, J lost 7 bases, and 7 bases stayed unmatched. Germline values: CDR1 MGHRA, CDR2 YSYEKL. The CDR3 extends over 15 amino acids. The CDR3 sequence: CASSPPTGGFQPQHF. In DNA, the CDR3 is TGCGCCAGCAGCCCGCCGACAGGGGGCTTCCAGCCCCAGCATTTT.

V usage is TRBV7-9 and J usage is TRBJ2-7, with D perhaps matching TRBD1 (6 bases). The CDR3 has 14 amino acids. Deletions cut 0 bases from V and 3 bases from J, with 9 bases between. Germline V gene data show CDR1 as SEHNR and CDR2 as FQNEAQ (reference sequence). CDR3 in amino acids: CASSLAGQFYEQYF. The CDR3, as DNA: TGTGCCAGCAGCTTAGCCGGACAGTTCTACGAGCAGTACTTC.

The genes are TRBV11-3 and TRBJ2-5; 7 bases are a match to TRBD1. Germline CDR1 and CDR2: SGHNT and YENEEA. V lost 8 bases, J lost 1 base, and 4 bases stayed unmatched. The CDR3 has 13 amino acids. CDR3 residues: CASSRGLQETQYF. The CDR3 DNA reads TGTGCCAGCTCTAGGGGGCTCCAAGAGACCCAGTACTTC.

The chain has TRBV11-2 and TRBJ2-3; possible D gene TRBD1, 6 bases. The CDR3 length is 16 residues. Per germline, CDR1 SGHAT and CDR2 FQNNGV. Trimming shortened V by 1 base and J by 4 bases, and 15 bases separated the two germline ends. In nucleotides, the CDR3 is TGTGCCAGCAGCTTAGGGACGAGGGGGTATTCAGATACGCAGTATTTT. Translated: CASSLGTRGYSDTQYF.

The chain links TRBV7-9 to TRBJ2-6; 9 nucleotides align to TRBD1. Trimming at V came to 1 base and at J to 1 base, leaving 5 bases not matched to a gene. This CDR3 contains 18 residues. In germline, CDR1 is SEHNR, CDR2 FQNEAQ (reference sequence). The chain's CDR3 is CASSLGGQGRSGANVLTF. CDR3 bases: TGTGCCAGCAGCTTAGGAGGACAGGGGAGGTCTGGGGCCAACGTCCTGACTTTC.

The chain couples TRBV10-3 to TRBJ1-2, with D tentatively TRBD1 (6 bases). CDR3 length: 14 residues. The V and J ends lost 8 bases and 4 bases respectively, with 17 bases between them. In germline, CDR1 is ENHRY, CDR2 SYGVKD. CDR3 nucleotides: TGTGCCATCTCAGGGAACAGGGAAGGCTATGGCTACACCTTC. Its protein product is CAISGNREGYGYTF.

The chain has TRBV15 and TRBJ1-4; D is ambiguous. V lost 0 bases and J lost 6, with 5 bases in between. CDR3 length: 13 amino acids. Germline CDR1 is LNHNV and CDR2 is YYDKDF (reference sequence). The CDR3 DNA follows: TGTGCCACCAGCAGAGAGAGGGATGAAAAACTGTTTTTT. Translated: CATSRERDEKLFF.